One and the same sample provided the 4 T cell receptor beta chains below, sequenced in a study of T cell changes during pregnancy in multiple sclerosis. Only in-frame clones appear in the TCRdb table, and some are missing; sequencing was by immunoSEQ multiplex PCR. The top ten hold 1.5% of the sample, which has around 110,000 clones, about 94% seen once. Material: peripheral blood, obtained in the third trimester of pregnancy. These receptors all come from a female donor with multiple sclerosis, enrolled in a pregnancy study.

The chain combines TRBV30 with TRBJ1-1; tentatively, D is TRBD1 (6 bases). Germline V gene data show CDR1 as GTSNPN and CDR2 as SVGIG (reference sequence). Trimming shortened V by 3 bases and J by 0 bases, and 11 bases separated the two germline ends. The CDR3 covers 14 residues. The CDR3 DNA follows: TGTGCCTGGAGGAGACAGGTGTTGAACACTGAAGCTTTCTTT. As protein: CAWRRQVLNTEAFF.

The V and J genes are TRBV28 and TRBJ2-5; 14 nucleotides match TRBD2. Germline lookup yields CDR1 MDHEN and CDR2 SYDVKM. The length of the CDR3 is 17 residues. The J segment lost 0 bases and the V segment lost 5 bases, leaving 5 bases of the junction unmatched. The DNA of the CDR3 is TGTGCCAGCAGTCCTGGACTAGCGGGAGGAAACCAAGAGACCCAGTACTTC. The encoded protein is CASSPGLAGGNQETQYF.

The rearrangement links TRBV19 to TRBJ2-5; no reliable D call. The CDR3 sequence is 14 residues long. Deletions cut 3 bases from V and 0 bases from J, with 8 bases between. Germline lookup yields CDR1 LNHDA and CDR2 SQIVND (reference sequence). The CDR3 spells CASSISRDQETQYF. The CDR3 DNA reads TGTGCCAGTAGTATCAGCCGGGACCAAGAGACCCAGTACTTC. Filled out from reference TRBV19 and TRBJ2-5, the complete variable domain reads DGGITQSPKYLFRKEGQNVTLSCEQNLNHDAMYWYRQDPGQGLRLIYYSQIVNDFQKGDIAEGYSVSREKKESFPLTVTSAQKNPTAFYLCASSISRDQETQYFGPGTRLLVL.

The chain couples TRBV27 to TRBJ1-1; 9 nucleotides agree with TRBD1. Germline loops: CDR1 MNHEY, CDR2 SMNVEV (reference sequence). This CDR3 comprises 17 residues. With 1 base clipped from V and 5 bases from J, the junction kept 11 bases outside the gene matches. CDR3 sequence reads: CASSLWKTGQGGTEAFF. CDR3 nucleotides: TGTGCCAGCAGTTTATGGAAAACGGGACAGGGCGGGACTGAAGCTTTCTTT.